Listed here is a single TCR beta chain. Its antigen is still unknown. The sample comes from a study of shared clonotypes between healthy human individuals. Study-level results: The generation probabilities recorded for non-shared clonotypes fell below those of clonotypes shared by all four donors. Sample collection involved blood only; tissue repertoires are likely different. For sorted subsets, rarefaction showed incomplete sequencing despite large depth.

Sequencing used immunoSEQ multiplex PCR; TCRdb keeps in-frame clones, though not all of them. The data show 450,000 to 700,000 clones, roughly 95% seen once. Positively selected for CCR7, the CD45RO-negative cells used as naive CD8 cells excluded terminally differentiated effector memory CD45RA+ cells. Losses at the gene ends were 3 bases for V and 4 bases for J; bases not matched to a gene: 5. The length of the CDR3 is 16 residues. Germline V lookup: CDR1 SGHTA, CDR2 FQGNSA. This receptor was obtained from a woman aged 30 to 39 in good health. The sample was naive CD8+ T cells sorted from blood. J is TRBJ2-1 and V is TRBV7-2; 11 bases align to TRBD2. CDR3 residues: CASSLKTSGTYNEQFF. Written as DNA, the CDR3 is TGTGCCAGCAGCTTGAAGACTAGCGGGACTTACAATGAGCAGTTCTTC.